This TCR beta chain was retrieved from a study of cytomegalovirus exposure and HLA in healthy donors. Separate from the roughly 720-subject first cohort was the 120-subject validation cohort, to which the donors belonged. Sequenced by immunoSEQ multiplex PCR; TCRdb stores in-frame clones only, minus some. The sample holds about 240,000 clones, around 88% seen once. Comments on this clone: The antigen remains undetermined.

Points from the study as a whole: A list of roughly 160 TCR beta chains associated with cytomegalovirus was given. Generally TCR sequences proved uncommon, though certain public TCRs appeared in numerous donors. The classifier, whose performance was assessed in both the original and validation cohorts, reportedly diagnosed cytomegalovirus status with high specificity and sensitivity.

J was trimmed by 6 bases and V by 8 bases; bases with no gene match: 11. CDR3 length equals 15 residues. Germline assignment: CDR1 KGHSH and CDR2 LQKENI. Sequenced input: PBMCs. The chain has TRBV18 and TRBJ1-5; 9 bases line up with TRBD1. This TCR derives from a woman aged 25 to 45 in good health and CMV-seropositive. The CDR3 region is CASKDTGGFGQPQHF. The CDR3, as DNA: TGTGCCAGCAAAGACACAGGGGGCTTTGGTCAGCCCCAGCATTTT.